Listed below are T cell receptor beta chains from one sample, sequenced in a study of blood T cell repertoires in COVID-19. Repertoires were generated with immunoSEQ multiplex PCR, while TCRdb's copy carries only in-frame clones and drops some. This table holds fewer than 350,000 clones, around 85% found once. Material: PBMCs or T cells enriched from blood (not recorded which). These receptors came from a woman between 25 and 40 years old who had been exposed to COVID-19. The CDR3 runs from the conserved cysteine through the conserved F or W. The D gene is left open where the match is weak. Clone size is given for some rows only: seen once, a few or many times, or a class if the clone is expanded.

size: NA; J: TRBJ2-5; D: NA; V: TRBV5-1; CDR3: CASSPGETQYF; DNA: TGCGCCAGCAGTCCCGGGGAGACCCAGTACTTC
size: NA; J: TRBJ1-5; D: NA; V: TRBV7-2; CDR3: CASSLYSGQPQHF; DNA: TGTGCCAGCAGCTTATATTCGGGTCAGCCCCAGCATTTT
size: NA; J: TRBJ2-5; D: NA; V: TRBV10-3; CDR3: CAISERDNQETQYF; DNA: TGTGCCATCAGTGAGAGGGACAACCAAGAGACCCAGTACTTC
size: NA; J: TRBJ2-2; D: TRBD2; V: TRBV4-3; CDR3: CASSPERGVNTGELFF; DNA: TGCGCCAGCAGCCCCGAGCGGGGGGTAAACACCGGGGAGCTGTTTTTT
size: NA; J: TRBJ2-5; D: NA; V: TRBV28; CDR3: CALRAQYQETQYF; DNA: TGTGCCCTCAGGGCTCAATACCAAGAGACCCAGTACTTC
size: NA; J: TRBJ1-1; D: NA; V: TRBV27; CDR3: CASSLWGGLNTEAFF; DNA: TGTGCCAGCAGTTTATGGGGAGGCCTCAACACTGAAGCTTTCTTT
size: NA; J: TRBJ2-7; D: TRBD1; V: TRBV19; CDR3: CASSPRPGQGTYEQYF; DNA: TGTGCCAGTAGTCCCCGCCCGGGACAGGGGACTTACGAGCAGTACTTC
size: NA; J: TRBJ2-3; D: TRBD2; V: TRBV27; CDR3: CASSWIGGSPTDTQYF; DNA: TGTGCCAGCAGTTGGATCGGCGGGAGCCCCACAGATACGCAGTATTTT
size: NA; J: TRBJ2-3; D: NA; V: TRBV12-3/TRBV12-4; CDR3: CASSRVERDTQYF; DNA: TGTGCCAGCAGTAGGGTAGAGCGGGATACGCAGTATTTT
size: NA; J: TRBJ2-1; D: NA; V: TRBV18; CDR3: CASSPPGYEQFF; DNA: TGTGCCAGCTCACCTCCCGGGTATGAGCAGTTCTTC
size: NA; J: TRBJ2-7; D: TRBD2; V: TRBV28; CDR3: CASSPPTGTSSSYEQYF; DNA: TGTGCCAGCAGTCCCCCCACCGGGACTAGCTCTTCCTACGAGCAGTACTTC
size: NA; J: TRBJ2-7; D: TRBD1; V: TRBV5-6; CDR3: CASSFSPGGYEQYF; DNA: TGTGCCAGCAGCTTCTCGCCAGGGGGCTACGAGCAGTACTTC
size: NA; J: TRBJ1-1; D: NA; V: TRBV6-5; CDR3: CASQGGAVTEAFF; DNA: TGTGCCAGCCAAGGGGGGGCAGTAACTGAAGCTTTCTTT
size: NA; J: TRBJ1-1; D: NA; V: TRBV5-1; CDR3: CASSLGQRNTEAFF; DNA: TGCGCCAGCAGCTTGGGACAGAGGAACACTGAAGCTTTCTTT
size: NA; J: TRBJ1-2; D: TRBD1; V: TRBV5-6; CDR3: CASSLRGAGYGYTF; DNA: TGTGCCAGCAGCCTCAGGGGGGCCGGATATGGCTACACCTTC
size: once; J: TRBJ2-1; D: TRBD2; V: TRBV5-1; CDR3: CASSGTSGRLSYNEQFF; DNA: TGCGCCAGCAGCGGGACTAGCGGGAGGCTATCCTACAATGAGCAGTTCTTC
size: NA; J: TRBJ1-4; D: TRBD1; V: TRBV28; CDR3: CASSSLRDRFLATNEKLFF; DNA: TGTGCCAGCAGTTCCCTACGGGACAGGTTTTTGGCAACTAATGAAAAACTGTTTTTT
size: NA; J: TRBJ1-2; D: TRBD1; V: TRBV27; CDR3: CASSSDRDSQGYTF; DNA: TGTGCCAGCAGTTCTGACAGGGACTCCCAGGGCTACACCTTC
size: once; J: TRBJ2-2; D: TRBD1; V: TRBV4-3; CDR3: CASSQDGTGDPGELFF; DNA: TGCGCCAGCAGCCAAGATGGGACAGGGGACCCCGGGGAGCTGTTTTTT
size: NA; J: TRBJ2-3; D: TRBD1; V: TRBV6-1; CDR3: CASSGGGQGPTDTQYF; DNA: TGTGCCAGCAGTGGAGGGGGACAGGGCCCCACAGATACGCAGTATTTT
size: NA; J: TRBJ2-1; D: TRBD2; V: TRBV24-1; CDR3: CATSRSGRVSAEQFF; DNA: TGTGCCACCTCCCGCAGCGGGAGGGTTTCCGCTGAGCAGTTCTTC
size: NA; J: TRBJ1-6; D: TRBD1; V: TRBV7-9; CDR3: CASSLADRGNSPLHF; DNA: TGTGCCAGCAGCTTAGCGGACAGGGGTAATTCACCCCTCCACTTT
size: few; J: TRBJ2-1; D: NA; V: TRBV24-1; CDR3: CATSDFEAYNEQFF; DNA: TGTGCCACCAGTGATTTTGAGGCCTACAATGAGCAGTTCTTC
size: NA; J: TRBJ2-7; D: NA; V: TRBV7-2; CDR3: CASSLVGRLSYEQYF; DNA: TGTGCCAGCAGCTTAGTTGGCAGGTTGAGTTACGAGCAGTACTTC